These 6 T cell receptor beta chains share one sample of origin, sequenced in a study of T cell repertoires in cytomegalovirus infection. These TCRs' antigens remain unknown. TCRdb fed the reads into MiXCR, producing one record per CDR3 protein. The top ten hold approximately 18% of the sample, which has hundreds of thousands of distinct CDR3 sequences, roughly 33% seen once. This specimen consisted of cultured PBMCs, obtained from culture after CMV antigen stimulation. The receptors were gathered from a human donor in good health (CMV status not recorded). Some clones in this sample may be carry-over from other donors' samples.

This clonotype was recorded a few times. V and J are TRBV18 and TRBJ2-2; possible D gene TRBD1, 6 bases. This CDR3 comprises 16 residues. From germline, CDR1 is KGHSH and CDR2 LQKENI. V gave up 0 bases and J gave up 4 bases, with 12 bases separating them. The CDR3 coding sequence is TGTGCCAGCTCACCACCGACAAGCAGGGGCACCGGGGAGCTGTTTTTT. This translates into CASSPPTSRGTGELFF.

This clonotype was seen a handful of times. V and J are TRBV6-5 and TRBJ1-4, with D unresolved. V lost 7 bases and J 0 bases, leaving 6 bases between the germline ends. Germline CDR1 reads MNHEY; CDR2 reads SVGAGI. The CDR3 runs to 13 residues. The CDR3 loop is CASKGPTNEKLFF. The CDR3, as DNA: TGTGCCAGCAAAGGCCCAACTAATGAAAAACTGTTTTTT.

The V gene is TRBV6-2 or TRBV6-3, the J gene TRBJ2-2; 7 nucleotides align to TRBD1. V gave up 7 bases and J gave up 7 bases; unmatched junction bases: 6. From germline, CDR1 is MNHEY and CDR2 SVGEGT. CDR3 size: 13 residues. CDR3 amino acids: CASIEGGGGELFF. CDR3 nucleotide sequence: TGTGCCAGCATTGAAGGGGGCGGCGGGGAGCTGTTTTTT.

This clonotype showed up just a few times. The chain links TRBV5-1 to TRBJ2-1; TRBD2 aligns across 12 bases. Per the germline V gene, CDR1 is SGHRS and CDR2 is YFSETQ. Germline trimming cut 3 bases from V and 0 bases from J; bases unmatched to any gene: 7. There are 18 residues in the CDR3. CDR3 amino acids: CASSSRLAGVGSYNEQFF. The CDR3 DNA sequence: TGCGCCAGCAGCTCCAGACTAGCGGGAGTCGGCTCCTACAATGAGCAGTTCTTC.

This clonotype was found many times. The chain carries TRBV7-2 and TRBJ2-3, with D hard to call. The CDR3 is 15 amino acids. V was trimmed by 0 bases and J by 4 bases, leaving 11 bases between them. In germline, CDR1 is SGHTA, CDR2 FQGNSA. The CDR3 sequence: CASSLAGAGADTQYF. The CDR3, as DNA: TGTGCCAGCAGCTTAGCGGGTGCTGGAGCAGATACGCAGTATTTT.

This clonotype was seen a few times. The J gene is TRBJ2-3, the V gene TRBV28; D may be TRBD1 (5 bases). Trimming took 2 bases from V and 0 from J, leaving 15 bases between them. Per the germline V gene, CDR1 is MDHEN and CDR2 is SYDVKM. This CDR3 contains 17 residues. The CDR3 loop is CASSLKGPIPSTDTQYF. The CDR3 DNA is TGTGCCAGCAGTTTAAAGGGGCCGATTCCTAGCACAGATACGCAGTATTTT.